This T cell receptor (beta chain) appears in the sequencing data of a study of radiotherapy plus CTLA-4 blockade in lung cancer. Patients in the study, people with chemo-refractory metastatic non-small-cell lung cancer, received focal radiation plus ipilimumab CTLA-4 blockade. Clones were sequenced by immunoSEQ multiplex PCR, and TCRdb holds only the in-frame ones, with some missing. The table shows around 42,000 clones, with roughly 60% occurring only once. Germline CDR1 is SGHVS and CDR2 is FNYEAQ. The CDR3 has 13 amino acids. V shed 5 bases and J shed 5 bases, with 12 bases lying between them. Sequencing used peripheral blood, obtained from a patient treated with radiotherapy plus ipilimumab. The chain has TRBV7-6 and TRBJ2-5; D gene uncertain. The source of this sequence is a human donor with non-small cell lung cancer who had a partial response to radiotherapy plus ipilimumab. The CDR3, as DNA: TGTGCCAGCAGCCAGATCTGGCGGGAGACCCAGTACTTC. It encodes CASSQIWRETQYF. The full variable domain, in which reference TRBV7-6 and TRBJ2-5 provide the parts outside the CDR3, is GAGVSQSPRYKVTKRGQDVALRCDPISGHVSLYWYRQALGQGPEFLTYFNYEAQQDKSGLPNDRFSAERPEGSISTLTIQRTEQRDSAMYRCASSQIWRETQYFGPGTRLLVL.